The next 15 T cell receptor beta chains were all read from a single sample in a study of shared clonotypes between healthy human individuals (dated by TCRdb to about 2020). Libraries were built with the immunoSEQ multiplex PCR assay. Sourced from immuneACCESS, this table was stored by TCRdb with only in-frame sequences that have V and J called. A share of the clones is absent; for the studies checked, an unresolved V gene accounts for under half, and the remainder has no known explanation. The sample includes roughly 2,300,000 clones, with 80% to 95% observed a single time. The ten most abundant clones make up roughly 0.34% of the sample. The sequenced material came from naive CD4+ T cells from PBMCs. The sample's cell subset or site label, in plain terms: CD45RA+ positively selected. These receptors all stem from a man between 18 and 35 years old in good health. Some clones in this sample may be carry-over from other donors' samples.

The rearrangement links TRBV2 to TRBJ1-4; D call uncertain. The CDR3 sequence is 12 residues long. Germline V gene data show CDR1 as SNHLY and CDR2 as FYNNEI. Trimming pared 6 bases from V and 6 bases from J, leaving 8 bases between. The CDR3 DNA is TGTGCCAGCAGGGAACGCGATGAAAAACTGTTTTTT. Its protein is CASRERDEKLFF.

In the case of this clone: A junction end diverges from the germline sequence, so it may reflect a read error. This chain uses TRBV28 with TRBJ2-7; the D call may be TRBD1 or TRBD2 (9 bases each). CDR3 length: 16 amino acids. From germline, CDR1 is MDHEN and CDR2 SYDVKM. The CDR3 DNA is TGTGCCAGCAGTTCGTCCCCGGGACAGGGAGAACTAGCGGGCCCCTTC. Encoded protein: CASSSSPGQGELAGPF.

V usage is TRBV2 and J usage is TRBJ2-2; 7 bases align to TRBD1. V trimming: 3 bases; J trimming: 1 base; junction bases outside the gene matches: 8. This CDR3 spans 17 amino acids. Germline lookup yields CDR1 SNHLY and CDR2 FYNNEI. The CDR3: CASSDWADRRNTGELFF. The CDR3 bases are TGTGCCAGCAGTGATTGGGCGGACAGGCGGAACACCGGGGAGCTGTTTTTT.

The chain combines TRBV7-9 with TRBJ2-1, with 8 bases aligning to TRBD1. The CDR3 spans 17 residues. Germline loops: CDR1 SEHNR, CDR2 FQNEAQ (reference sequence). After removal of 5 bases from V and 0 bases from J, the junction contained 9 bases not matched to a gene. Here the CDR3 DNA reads TGTGCCAGCAGCCCGAGACAGGGGTTGAGCTCCTACAATGAGCAGTTCTTC. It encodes CASSPRQGLSSYNEQFF.

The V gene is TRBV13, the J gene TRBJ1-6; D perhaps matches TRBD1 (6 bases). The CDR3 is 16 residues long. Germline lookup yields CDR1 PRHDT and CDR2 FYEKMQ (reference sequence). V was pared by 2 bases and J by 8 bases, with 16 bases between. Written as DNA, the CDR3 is TGTGCCAGCAGCTTACGGCTACAGGGAGAGGATTCACCCCTCCACTTT. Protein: CASSLRLQGEDSPLHF. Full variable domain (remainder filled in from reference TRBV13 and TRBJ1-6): AAGVIQSPRHLIKEKRETATLKCYPIPRHDTVYWYQQGPGQDPQFLISFYEKMQSDKGSIPDRFSAQQFSDYHSELNMSSLELGDSALYFCASSLRLQGEDSPLHFGNGTRLTVT.

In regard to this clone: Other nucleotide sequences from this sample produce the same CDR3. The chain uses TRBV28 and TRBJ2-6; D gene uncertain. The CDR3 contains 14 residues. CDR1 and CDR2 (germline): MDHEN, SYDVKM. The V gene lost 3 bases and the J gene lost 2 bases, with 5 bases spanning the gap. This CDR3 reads CASSFLAGANVLTF. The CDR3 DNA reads TGTGCCAGCAGTTTTTTGGCTGGGGCCAACGTCCTGACTTTC.

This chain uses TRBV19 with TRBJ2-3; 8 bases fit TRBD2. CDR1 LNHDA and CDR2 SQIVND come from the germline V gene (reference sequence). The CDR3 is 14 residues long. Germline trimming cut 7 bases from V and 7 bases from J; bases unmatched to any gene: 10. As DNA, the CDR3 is TGTGCCAGTACCCGGGAGGGCGCGCCTCATACGCAGTATTTT. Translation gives CASTREGAPHTQYF. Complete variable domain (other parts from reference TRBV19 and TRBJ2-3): DGGITQSPKYLFRKEGQNVTLSCEQNLNHDAMYWYRQDPGQGLRLIYYSQIVNDFQKGDIAEGYSVSREKKESFPLTVTSAQKNPTAFYLCASTREGAPHTQYFGPGTRLTVL.

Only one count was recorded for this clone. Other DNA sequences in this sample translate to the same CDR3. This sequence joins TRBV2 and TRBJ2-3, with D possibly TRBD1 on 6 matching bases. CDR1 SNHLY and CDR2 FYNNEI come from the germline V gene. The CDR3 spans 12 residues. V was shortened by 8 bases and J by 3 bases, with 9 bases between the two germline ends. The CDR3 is CASRTETDTQYF. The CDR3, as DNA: TGTGCCAGCCGGACAGAAACAGATACGCAGTATTTT.

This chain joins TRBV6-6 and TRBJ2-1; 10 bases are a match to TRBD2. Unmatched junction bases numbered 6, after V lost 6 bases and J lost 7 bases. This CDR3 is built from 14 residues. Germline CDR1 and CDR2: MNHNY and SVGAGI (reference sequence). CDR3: CASRRLAGLNEQFF. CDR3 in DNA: TGTGCCAGCAGAAGACTAGCGGGCTTAAATGAGCAGTTCTTC.

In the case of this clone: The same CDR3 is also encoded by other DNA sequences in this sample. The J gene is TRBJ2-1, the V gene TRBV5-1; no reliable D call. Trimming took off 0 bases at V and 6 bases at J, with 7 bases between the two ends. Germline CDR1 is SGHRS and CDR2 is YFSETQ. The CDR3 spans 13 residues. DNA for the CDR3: TGCGCCAGCAGCTTGGTGGTGGGCAATGAGCAGTTCTTC. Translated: CASSLVVGNEQFF.

CDR3 DNA: TGCGCCAGCAGCTTCGAACTTCTGACCGGGGAGCTGTTTTTT. It is translated as CASSFELLTGELFF. This chain links TRBV5-1 with TRBJ2-2, with no clear D. Trimming shortened V by 2 bases and J by 5 bases, and 10 bases separated the two germline ends. The germline V gene encodes CDR1 SGHRS and CDR2 YFSETQ. The CDR3 length is 14 residues. The full variable domain, its missing parts supplied by reference TRBV5-1 and TRBJ2-2, is KAGVTQTPRYLIKTRGQQVTLSCSPISGHRSVSWYQQTPGQGLQFLFEYFSETQRNKGNFPGRFSGRQFSNSRSEMNVSTLELGDSALYLCASSFELLTGELFFGEGSRLTVL.

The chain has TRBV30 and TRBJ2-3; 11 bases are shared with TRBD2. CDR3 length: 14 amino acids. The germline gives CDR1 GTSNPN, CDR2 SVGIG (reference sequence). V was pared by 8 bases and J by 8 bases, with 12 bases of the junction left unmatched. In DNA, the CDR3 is TGTGCCCAAGGAATAGCGGGAGGGTTGGGTACGCAGTATTTT. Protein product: CAQGIAGGLGTQYF. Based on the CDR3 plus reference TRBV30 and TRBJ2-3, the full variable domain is SQTIHQWPATLVQPVGSPLSLECTVEGTSNPNLYWYRQAAGRGLQLLFYSVGIGQISSEVPQNLSASRPQDRQFILSSKKLLLSDSGFYLCAQGIAGGLGTQYFGPGTRLTVL.

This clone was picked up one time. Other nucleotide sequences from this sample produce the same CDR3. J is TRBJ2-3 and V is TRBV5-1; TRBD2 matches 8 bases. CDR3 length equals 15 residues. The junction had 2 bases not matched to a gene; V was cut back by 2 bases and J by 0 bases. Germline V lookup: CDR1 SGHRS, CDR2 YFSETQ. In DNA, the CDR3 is TGCGCCAGCAGCTTATTAGCGGGGAGCACAGATACGCAGTATTTT. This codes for CASSLLAGSTDTQYF.

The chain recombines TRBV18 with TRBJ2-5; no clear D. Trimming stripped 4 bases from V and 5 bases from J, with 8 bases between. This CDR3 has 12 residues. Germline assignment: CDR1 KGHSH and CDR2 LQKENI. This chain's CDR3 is CASSQGRETQYF. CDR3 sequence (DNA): TGTGCCAGCTCACAGGGTCGGGAGACCCAGTACTTC.

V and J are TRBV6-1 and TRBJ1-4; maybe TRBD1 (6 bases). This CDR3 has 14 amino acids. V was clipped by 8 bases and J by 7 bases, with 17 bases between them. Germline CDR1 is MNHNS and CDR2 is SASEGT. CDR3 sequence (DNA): TGTGCCAGCGGTAGTGGGGGGCTAGGTGAAAAACTGTTTTTT. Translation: CASGSGGLGEKLFF.